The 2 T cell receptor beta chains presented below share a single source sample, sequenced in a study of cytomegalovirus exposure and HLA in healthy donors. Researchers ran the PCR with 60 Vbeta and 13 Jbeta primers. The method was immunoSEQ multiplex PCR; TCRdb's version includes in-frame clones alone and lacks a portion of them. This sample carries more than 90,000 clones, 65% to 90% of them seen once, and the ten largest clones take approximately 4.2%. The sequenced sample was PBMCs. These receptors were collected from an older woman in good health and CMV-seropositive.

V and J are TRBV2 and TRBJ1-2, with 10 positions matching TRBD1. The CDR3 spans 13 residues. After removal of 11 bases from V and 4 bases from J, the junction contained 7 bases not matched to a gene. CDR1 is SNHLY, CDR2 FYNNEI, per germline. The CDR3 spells CAGTTGGIYGYTF. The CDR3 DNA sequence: TGTGCCGGCACGACAGGGGGCATCTATGGCTACACCTTC.

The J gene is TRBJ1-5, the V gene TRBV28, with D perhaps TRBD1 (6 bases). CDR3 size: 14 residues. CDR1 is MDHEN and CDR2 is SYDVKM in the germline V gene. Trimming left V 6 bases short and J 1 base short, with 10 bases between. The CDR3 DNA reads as TGTGCCAGCAGAAGTCAGGGGAGCAATCAGCCCCAGCATTTT. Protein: CASRSQGSNQPQHF. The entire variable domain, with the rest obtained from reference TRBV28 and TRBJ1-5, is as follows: DVKVTQSSRYLVKRTGEKVFLECVQDMDHENMFWYRQDPGLGLRLIYFSYDVKMKEKGDIPEGYSVSREKKERFSLILESASTNQTSMYLCASRSQGSNQPQHFGDGTRLSIL.